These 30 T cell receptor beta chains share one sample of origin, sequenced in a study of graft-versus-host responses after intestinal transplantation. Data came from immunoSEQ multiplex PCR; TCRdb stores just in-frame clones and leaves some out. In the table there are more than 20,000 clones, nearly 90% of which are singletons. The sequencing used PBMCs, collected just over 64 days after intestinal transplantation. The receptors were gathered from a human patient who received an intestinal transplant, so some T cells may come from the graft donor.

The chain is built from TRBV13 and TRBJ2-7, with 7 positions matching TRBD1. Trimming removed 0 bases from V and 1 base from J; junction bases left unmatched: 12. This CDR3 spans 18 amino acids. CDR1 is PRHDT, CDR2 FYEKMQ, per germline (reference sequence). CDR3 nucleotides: TGTGCCAGCAGCTTAGGGGCAAGACAGGGCTCCCTTTCCTACGAGCAGTACTTC. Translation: CASSLGARQGSLSYEQYF.

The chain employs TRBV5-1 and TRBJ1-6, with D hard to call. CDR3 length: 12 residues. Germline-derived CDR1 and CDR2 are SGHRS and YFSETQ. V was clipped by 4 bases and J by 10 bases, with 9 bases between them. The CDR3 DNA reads TGCGCCAGCAGCGACGCCAGCTCACCCCTCCACTTT. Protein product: CASSDASSPLHF. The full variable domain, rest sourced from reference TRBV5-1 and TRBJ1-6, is KAGVTQTPRYLIKTRGQQVTLSCSPISGHRSVSWYQQTPGQGLQFLFEYFSETQRNKGNFPGRFSGRQFSNSRSEMNVSTLELGDSALYLCASSDASSPLHFGNGTRLTVT.

The CDR3: CASSSTSLVAKNIQYF. Written as DNA, the CDR3 is TGTGCCAGCAGCTCAACTAGTCTCGTAGCCAAAAACATTCAGTACTTC. The chain employs TRBV11-3 and TRBJ2-4; the D gene is possibly TRBD2 (5 bases). The CDR3 loop spans 16 amino acids. V lost 4 bases to trimming and J lost 0 bases, with 13 bases between them. Germline V lookup: CDR1 SGHNT, CDR2 YENEEA.

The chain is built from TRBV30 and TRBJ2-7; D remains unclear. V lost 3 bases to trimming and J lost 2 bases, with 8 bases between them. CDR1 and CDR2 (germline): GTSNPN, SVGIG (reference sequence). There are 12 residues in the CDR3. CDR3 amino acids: CAWRGEPYEQYF. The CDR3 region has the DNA TGTGCCTGGAGGGGCGAACCCTACGAGCAGTACTTC.

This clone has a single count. In DNA form, the CDR3 reads TGTGCCAGCAGCGTAGTGGGGTCCCGCACAGATACGCAGTATTTT. Encoded protein: CASSVVGSRTDTQYF. V is TRBV9 and J is TRBJ2-3; D is undetermined. Germline loops: CDR1 SGDLS, CDR2 YYNGEE. Deletions cut 0 bases from V and 1 base from J, with 9 bases between. This CDR3 region has 15 residues.

The DNA of the CDR3 is TGTGCCAGCAGCCCCCCGGACTGGAACATTCAGTACTTC. Translating gives CASSPPDWNIQYF. The gene calls are TRBV27 and TRBJ2-4; D is possibly TRBD2 (5 bases). Germline loops: CDR1 MNHEY, CDR2 SMNVEV (reference sequence). The CDR3 covers 13 residues. Trimming shortened V by 6 bases and J by 7 bases, and 13 bases separated the two germline ends.

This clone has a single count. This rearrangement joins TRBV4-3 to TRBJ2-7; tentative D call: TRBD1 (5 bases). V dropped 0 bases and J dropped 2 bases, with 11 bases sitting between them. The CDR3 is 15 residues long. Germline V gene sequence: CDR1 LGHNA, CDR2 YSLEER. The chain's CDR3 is CASSQETGNTYEQYF. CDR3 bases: TGCGCCAGCAGCCAAGAAACAGGCAACACCTACGAGCAGTACTTC.

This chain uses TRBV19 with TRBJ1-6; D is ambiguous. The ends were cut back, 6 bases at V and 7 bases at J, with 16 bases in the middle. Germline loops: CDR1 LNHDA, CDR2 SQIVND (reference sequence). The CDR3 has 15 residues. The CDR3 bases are TGTGCCAGTAGCACACCCGGCGGCGGGAATTCACCCCTCCACTTT. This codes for CASSTPGGGNSPLHF.

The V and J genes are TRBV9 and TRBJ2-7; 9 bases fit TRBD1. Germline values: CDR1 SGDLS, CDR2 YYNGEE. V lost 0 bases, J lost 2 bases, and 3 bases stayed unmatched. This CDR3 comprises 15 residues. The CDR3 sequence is CASSVGDRAAYEQYF. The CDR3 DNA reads TGTGCCAGCAGCGTAGGGGACAGGGCCGCCTACGAGCAGTACTTC.

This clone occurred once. The DNA of the CDR3 is TGTGCCAGCAGTTTATCGAAGGCAGGATCCACTGAAGCTTTCTTT. The encoded protein is CASSLSKAGSTEAFF. The chain carries TRBV27 and TRBJ1-1; the D is unclear. V was shortened by 0 bases and J by 4 bases, with 12 bases between the two germline ends. The CDR3 is made up of 15 amino acids. Germline loops: CDR1 MNHEY, CDR2 SMNVEV (reference sequence).

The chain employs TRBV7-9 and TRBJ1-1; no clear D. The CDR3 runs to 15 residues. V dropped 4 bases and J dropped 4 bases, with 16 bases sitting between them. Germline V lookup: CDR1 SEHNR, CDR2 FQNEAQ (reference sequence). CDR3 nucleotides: TGTGCCAGCAGCTCAATAGACGAACGAGGCACTGAAGCTTTCTTT. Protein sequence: CASSSIDERGTEAFF.

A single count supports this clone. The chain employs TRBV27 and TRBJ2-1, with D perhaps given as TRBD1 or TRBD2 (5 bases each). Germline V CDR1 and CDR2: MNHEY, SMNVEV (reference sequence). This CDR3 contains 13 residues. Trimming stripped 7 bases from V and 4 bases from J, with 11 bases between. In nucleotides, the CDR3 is TGTGCCAGCATATCAGGGACGTACAATGAGCAGTTCTTC. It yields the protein CASISGTYNEQFF.

Written as DNA, the CDR3 is TGCGCCAGCAGCCAATTCCCCGCAGGGGCCTACGAGCAGTACTTC. As protein: CASSQFPAGAYEQYF. The chain couples TRBV4-3 to TRBJ2-7; D might be TRBD1 (6 bases). The V gene lost 2 bases and the J gene lost 2 bases, with 13 bases spanning the gap. The CDR3 extends over 15 amino acids. Germline loops: CDR1 LGHNA, CDR2 YSLEER.

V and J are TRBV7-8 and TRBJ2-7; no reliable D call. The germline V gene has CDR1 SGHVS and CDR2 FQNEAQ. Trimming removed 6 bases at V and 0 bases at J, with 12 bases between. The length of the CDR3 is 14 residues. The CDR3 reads CASSTVGDSYEQYF. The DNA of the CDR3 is TGTGCCAGCAGTACGGTTGGGGACTCCTACGAGCAGTACTTC.

CDR3 amino acids: CASSPGLKGSGQGQVGQYF. The CDR3 nucleotides are TGCGCCAGCAGCCCCGGACTCAAGGGAAGTGGGCAGGGCCAAGTTGGGCAGTACTTC. The gene calls are TRBV5-1 and TRBJ2-7; D tentatively fits TRBD1 or TRBD2 (5 bases each). Germline V gene sequence: CDR1 SGHRS, CDR2 YFSETQ. V lost 4 bases to trimming and J lost 9 bases, with 35 bases between them. CDR3 length equals 19 residues.

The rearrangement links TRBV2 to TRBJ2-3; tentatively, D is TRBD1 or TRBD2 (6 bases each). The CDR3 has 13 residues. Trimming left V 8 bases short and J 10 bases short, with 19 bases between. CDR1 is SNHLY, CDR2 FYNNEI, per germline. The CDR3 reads CASLLGGPPPQYF. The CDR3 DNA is TGTGCCAGCCTCCTGGGGGGCCCCCCACCGCAGTATTTT. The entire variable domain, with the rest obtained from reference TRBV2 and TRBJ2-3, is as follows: EPEVTQTPSHQVTQMGQEVILRCVPISNHLYFYWYRQILGQKVEFLVSFYNNEISEKSEIFDDQFSVERPDGSNFTLKIRSTKLEDSAMYFCASLLGGPPPQYFGPGTRLTVL.

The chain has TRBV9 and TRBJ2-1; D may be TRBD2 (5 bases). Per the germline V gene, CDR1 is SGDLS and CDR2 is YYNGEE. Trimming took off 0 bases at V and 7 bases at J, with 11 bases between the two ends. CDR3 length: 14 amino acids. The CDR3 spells CASSVVAGGNEQFF. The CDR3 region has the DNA TGTGCCAGCAGCGTAGTTGCAGGAGGAAATGAGCAGTTCTTC.

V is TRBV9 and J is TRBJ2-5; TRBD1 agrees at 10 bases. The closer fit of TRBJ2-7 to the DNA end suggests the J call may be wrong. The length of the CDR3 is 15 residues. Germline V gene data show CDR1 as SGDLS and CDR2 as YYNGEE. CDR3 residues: CASSPWTGGGYEQYF. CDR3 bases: TGTGCCAGCAGCCCTTGGACAGGGGGTGGTTACGAGCAGTACTTC.

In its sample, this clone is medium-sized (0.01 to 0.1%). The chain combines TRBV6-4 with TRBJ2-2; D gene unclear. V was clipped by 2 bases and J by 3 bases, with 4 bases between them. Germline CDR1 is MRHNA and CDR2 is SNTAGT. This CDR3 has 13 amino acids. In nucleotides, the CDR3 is TGTGCCAGCAGTGACAGGGACACCGGGGAGCTGTTTTTT. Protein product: CASSDRDTGELFF.

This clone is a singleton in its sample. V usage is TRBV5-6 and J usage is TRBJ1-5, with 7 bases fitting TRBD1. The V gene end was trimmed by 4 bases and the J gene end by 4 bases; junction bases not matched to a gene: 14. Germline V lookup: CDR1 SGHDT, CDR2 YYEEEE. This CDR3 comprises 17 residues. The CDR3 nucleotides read TGTGCCAGCAGCGCTGGACAGGTTTTCCCCCCAAATCAGCCCCAGCATTTT. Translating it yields CASSAGQVFPPNQPQHF.

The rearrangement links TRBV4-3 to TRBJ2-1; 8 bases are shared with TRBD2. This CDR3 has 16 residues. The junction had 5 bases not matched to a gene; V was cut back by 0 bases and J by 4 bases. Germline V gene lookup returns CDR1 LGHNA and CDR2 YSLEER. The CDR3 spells CASSQDSGGKYNEQFF. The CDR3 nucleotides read TGCGCCAGCAGCCAAGATTCGGGGGGGAAATACAATGAGCAGTTCTTC.

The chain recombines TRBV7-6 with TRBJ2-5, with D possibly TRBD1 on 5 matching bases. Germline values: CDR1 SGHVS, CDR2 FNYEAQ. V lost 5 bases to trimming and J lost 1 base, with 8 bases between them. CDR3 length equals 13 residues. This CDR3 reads CASSRQFQETQYF. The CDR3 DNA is TGTGCCAGCAGCCGACAGTTCCAAGAGACCCAGTACTTC.

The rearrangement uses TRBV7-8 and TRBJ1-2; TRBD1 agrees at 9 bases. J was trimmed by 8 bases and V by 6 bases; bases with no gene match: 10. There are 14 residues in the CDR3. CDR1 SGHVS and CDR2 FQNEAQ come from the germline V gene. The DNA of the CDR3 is TGTGCCAGCAGTCAAGCTTCGGGGACAGGGGGCTACACCTTC. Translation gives CASSQASGTGGYTF.

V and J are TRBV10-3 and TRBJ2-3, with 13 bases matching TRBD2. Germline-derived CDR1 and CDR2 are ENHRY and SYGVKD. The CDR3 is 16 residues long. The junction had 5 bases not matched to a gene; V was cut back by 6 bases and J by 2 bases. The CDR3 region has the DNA TGTGCCATCAGAACTAGCGGGGGGGCCCCCACAGATACGCAGTATTTT. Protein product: CAIRTSGGAPTDTQYF.

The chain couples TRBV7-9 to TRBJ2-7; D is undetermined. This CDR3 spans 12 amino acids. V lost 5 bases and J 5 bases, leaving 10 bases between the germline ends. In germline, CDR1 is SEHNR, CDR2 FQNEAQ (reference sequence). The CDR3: CASSLLLNEQYF. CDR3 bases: TGTGCCAGCAGCCTCCTGCTGAACGAGCAGTACTTC. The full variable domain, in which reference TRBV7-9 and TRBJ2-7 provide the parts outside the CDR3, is DTGVSQNPRHKITKRGQNVTFRCDPISEHNRLYWYRQTLGQGPEFLTYFQNEAQLEKSRLLSDRFSAERPKGSFSTLEIQRTEQGDSAMYLCASSLLLNEQYFGPGTRLTVT.

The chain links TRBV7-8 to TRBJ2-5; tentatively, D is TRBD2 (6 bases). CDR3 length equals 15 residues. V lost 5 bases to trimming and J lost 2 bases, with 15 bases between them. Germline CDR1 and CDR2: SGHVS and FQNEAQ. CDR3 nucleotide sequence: TGTGCCAGCAGCGCCCGACTAGGCCAACAAGAGACCCAGTACTTC. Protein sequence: CASSARLGQQETQYF.

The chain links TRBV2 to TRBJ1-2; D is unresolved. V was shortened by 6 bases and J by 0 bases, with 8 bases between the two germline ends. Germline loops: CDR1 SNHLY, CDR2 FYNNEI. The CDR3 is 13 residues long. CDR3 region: CASSRETNYGYTF. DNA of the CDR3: TGTGCCAGCAGCCGGGAGACTAACTATGGCTACACCTTC.

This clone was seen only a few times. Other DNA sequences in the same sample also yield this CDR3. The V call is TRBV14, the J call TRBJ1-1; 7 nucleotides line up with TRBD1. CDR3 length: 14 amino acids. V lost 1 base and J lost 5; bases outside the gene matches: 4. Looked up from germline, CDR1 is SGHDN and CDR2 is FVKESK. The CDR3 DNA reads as TGTGCCAGCAGCCAAGTGACAGGGAGGACTGAAGCTTTCTTT. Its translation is CASSQVTGRTEAFF. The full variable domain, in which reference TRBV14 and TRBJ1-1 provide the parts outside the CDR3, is EAGVTQFPSHSVIEKGQTVTLRCDPISGHDNLYWYRRVMGKEIKFLLHFVKESKQDESGMPNNRFLAERTGGTYSTLKVQPAELEDSGVYFCASSQVTGRTEAFFGQGTRLTVV.

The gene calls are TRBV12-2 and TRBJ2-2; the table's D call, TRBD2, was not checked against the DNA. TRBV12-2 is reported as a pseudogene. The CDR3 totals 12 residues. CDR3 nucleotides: TGTGCAAGTCGCCCAACTCCCGGGGAGCTGTTTTTT. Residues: CASRPTPGELFF.

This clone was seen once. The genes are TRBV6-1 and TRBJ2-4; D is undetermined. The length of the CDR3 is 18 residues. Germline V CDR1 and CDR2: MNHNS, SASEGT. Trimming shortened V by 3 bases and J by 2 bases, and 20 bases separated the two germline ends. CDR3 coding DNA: TGTGCCAGCAGTGAGGACGGTCTCTCATGGGTTTCCAAAAACATTCAGTACTTC. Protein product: CASSEDGLSWVSKNIQYF.